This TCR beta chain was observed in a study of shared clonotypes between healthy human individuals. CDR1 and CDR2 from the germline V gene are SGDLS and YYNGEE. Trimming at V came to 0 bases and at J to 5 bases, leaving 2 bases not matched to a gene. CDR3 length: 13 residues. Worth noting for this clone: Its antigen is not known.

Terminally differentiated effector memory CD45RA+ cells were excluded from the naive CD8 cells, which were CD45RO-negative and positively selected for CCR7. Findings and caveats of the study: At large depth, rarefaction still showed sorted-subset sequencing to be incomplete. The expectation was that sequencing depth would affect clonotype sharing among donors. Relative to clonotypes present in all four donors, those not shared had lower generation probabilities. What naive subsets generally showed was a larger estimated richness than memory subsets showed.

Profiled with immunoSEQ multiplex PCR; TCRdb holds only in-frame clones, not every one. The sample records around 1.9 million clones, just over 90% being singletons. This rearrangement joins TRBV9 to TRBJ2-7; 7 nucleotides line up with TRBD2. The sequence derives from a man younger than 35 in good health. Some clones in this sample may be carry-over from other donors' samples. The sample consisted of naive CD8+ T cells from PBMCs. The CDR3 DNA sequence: TGTGCCAGCAGCGTAGCTCGGGGGGACGAGCAGTACTTC. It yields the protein CASSVARGDEQYF.